This T cell receptor (beta chain) is from a study of cytotoxic CD8 clonotypes in ibrutinib-treated CLL. Background on the study: Within the patient group, eleven to twelve were relapsed/refractory and fewer than 16 treatment-naive, and about 17 were IGHV unmutated. Study-wide points: Clonality increased at ibrutinib response, then returned toward baseline at progression.

Only in-frame clones appear in the TCRdb table, and some are missing; sequencing was by immunoSEQ multiplex PCR. This table has hundreds of thousands of clones, 70% appearing once. This CDR3 has 11 amino acids. V lost 4 bases, J lost 6 bases, and 6 bases lay in between. CDR1 and CDR2 from the germline V gene are SGDLS and YYNGEE. Comments on this clone: Its target is unknown.

This chain uses TRBV9 with TRBJ2-3, with no clear D. The material was PBMCs, obtained after 24 months of ibrutinib treatment. The receptor was isolated from a human donor with chronic lymphocytic leukemia. This CDR3 reads CASSPGDTQYF. DNA of the CDR3: TGTGCCAGCAGCCCTGGGGATACGCAGTATTTT.